The TCR beta chain described here comes from a study of T cells after yellow fever vaccination. Findings of the study overall: Among primary-vaccination clones, most reappeared after the booster, at approximately 96% for CD4 and approximately 88% for CD8.

On this clonotype: Its antigen is unidentified.

Trimming left V 5 bases short and J 7 bases short, with 12 bases between. Germline V lookup: CDR1 SEHNR, CDR2 FQNEAQ (reference sequence). The CDR3 loop spans 14 amino acids. Using its own MiXCR run on the 5' RACE reads, TCRdb lists one record per CDR3 protein. The repertoire holds 450,000 to 650,000 distinct CDR3 sequences, roughly 14% seen once, with about 14% in the top ten. This specimen was PBMCs, taken on the day of the yellow fever booster vaccination. The clonotype originates from a man aged 25 to 40 who received the YFV17D yellow fever vaccine. The chain uses TRBV7-9 and TRBJ1-6, with a possible D match to TRBD1 (5 bases). The CDR3 loop is CASSRDLLNSPLHF. CDR3 in DNA: TGTGCCAGCAGCCGGGACCTTTTAAATTCACCCCTCCACTTT. Combining the CDR3 with reference TRBV7-9 and TRBJ1-6 gives the whole variable domain DTGVSQNPRHKITKRGQNVTFRCDPISEHNRLYWYRQTLGQGPEFLTYFQNEAQLEKSRLLSDRFSAERPKGSFSTLEIQRTEQGDSAMYLCASSRDLLNSPLHFGNGTRLTVT.